This record looks at one T cell receptor beta chain sequence and its context. Antigen: not known. The source of the sample is a study of cytomegalovirus exposure and HLA in healthy donors. Overall study results and limits: Later analysis identified a missense DCLRE1C variant that was linked to TCR beta V- and J-gene trimming. Several of the most significant clusters were apparently associated with common viral pathogens in a later analysis. Cytomegalovirus-associated status was assigned to around 160 TCR beta chains. An analysis that came later showed most CMV-associated TCR beta chains appearing HLA-restricted.

This CDR3 contains 15 residues. The germline CDR1 and CDR2 sequences are MNHNY and SVGAGI (reference sequence). V lost 6 bases to trimming and J lost 5 bases; unmatched junction nucleotides: 11. PCR was performed using 60 Vbeta and 13 Jbeta primers. TCRdb's table, derived via immunoSEQ multiplex PCR, lists solely in-frame clones and lacks some. The specimen's table records around 130,000 clones. This receptor was taken from a woman in her forties in good health and CMV-seronegative. Sequencing was carried out using PBMCs. The chain uses TRBV6-6 and TRBJ1-2; 8 bases match TRBD1. The CDR3 DNA sequence: TGTGCCAGCAGCCAAGGACAGGGATCCCTATATGGCTACACCTTC. Protein sequence: CASSQGQGSLYGYTF.